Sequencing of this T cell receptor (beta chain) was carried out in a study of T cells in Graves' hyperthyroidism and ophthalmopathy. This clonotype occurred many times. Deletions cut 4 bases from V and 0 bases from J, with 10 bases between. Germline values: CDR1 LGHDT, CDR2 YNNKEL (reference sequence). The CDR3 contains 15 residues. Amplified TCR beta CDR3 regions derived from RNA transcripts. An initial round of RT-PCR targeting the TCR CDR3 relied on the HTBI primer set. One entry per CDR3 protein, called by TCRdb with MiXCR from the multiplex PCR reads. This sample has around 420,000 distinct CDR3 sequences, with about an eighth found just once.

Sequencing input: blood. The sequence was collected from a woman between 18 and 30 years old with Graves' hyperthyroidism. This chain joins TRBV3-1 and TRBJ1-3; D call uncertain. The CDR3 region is CASSRREPSGNTIYF. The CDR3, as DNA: TGTGCCAGCAGCCGACGGGAACCCTCTGGAAACACCATATATTTT.